This TCR beta chain was captured in a study of vaccination and CD4 T cells after COVID-19. Study-wide points: The study found that a median approximately 84% of reactive clones in convalescent patients appeared only post-vaccination.

A remark on this clonotype: Its specificity is unknown.

Regarding treatment: approximately nine-day PBMC culture with coronavirus spike peptide pools or control peptides (ViraFEST assay). ViraFEST used peptide pools to expand antigen-specific T cells, then sequenced TCRs. Healthy vaccinated individuals lacked prior SARS-CoV-2 infection, per negative nucleocapsid antibodies before and after vaccination. Following culture for around eleven days, CD4+ T cells were isolated by negative selection. Sequencing of DNA taken from cultured CD4+ T cells relied on the Oncomine TCR Beta short-read assay. TCRdb passed the PCR reads through MiXCR, listing each CDR3 protein once. In the table there are 25,000 to 30,000 distinct CDR3 sequences, less than 80% of which are singletons. This clonotype was obtained from a human donor who received a COVID-19 vaccine. Sequenced material: CD4+ T cells from blood, cultured in vitro, taken after SARS-CoV-2 vaccination.

The CDR3 sequence: CASSVGQIGDTQYF. CDR3 DNA sequence: TGTGCCAGCAGCGTAGGACAAATAGGGGATACGCAGTATTTT. The chain uses TRBV9 and TRBJ2-3; D ambiguous. Trimming pared 0 bases from V and 6 bases from J, leaving 11 bases between. Germline V gene sequence: CDR1 SGDLS, CDR2 YYNGEE. The CDR3 extends over 14 amino acids.